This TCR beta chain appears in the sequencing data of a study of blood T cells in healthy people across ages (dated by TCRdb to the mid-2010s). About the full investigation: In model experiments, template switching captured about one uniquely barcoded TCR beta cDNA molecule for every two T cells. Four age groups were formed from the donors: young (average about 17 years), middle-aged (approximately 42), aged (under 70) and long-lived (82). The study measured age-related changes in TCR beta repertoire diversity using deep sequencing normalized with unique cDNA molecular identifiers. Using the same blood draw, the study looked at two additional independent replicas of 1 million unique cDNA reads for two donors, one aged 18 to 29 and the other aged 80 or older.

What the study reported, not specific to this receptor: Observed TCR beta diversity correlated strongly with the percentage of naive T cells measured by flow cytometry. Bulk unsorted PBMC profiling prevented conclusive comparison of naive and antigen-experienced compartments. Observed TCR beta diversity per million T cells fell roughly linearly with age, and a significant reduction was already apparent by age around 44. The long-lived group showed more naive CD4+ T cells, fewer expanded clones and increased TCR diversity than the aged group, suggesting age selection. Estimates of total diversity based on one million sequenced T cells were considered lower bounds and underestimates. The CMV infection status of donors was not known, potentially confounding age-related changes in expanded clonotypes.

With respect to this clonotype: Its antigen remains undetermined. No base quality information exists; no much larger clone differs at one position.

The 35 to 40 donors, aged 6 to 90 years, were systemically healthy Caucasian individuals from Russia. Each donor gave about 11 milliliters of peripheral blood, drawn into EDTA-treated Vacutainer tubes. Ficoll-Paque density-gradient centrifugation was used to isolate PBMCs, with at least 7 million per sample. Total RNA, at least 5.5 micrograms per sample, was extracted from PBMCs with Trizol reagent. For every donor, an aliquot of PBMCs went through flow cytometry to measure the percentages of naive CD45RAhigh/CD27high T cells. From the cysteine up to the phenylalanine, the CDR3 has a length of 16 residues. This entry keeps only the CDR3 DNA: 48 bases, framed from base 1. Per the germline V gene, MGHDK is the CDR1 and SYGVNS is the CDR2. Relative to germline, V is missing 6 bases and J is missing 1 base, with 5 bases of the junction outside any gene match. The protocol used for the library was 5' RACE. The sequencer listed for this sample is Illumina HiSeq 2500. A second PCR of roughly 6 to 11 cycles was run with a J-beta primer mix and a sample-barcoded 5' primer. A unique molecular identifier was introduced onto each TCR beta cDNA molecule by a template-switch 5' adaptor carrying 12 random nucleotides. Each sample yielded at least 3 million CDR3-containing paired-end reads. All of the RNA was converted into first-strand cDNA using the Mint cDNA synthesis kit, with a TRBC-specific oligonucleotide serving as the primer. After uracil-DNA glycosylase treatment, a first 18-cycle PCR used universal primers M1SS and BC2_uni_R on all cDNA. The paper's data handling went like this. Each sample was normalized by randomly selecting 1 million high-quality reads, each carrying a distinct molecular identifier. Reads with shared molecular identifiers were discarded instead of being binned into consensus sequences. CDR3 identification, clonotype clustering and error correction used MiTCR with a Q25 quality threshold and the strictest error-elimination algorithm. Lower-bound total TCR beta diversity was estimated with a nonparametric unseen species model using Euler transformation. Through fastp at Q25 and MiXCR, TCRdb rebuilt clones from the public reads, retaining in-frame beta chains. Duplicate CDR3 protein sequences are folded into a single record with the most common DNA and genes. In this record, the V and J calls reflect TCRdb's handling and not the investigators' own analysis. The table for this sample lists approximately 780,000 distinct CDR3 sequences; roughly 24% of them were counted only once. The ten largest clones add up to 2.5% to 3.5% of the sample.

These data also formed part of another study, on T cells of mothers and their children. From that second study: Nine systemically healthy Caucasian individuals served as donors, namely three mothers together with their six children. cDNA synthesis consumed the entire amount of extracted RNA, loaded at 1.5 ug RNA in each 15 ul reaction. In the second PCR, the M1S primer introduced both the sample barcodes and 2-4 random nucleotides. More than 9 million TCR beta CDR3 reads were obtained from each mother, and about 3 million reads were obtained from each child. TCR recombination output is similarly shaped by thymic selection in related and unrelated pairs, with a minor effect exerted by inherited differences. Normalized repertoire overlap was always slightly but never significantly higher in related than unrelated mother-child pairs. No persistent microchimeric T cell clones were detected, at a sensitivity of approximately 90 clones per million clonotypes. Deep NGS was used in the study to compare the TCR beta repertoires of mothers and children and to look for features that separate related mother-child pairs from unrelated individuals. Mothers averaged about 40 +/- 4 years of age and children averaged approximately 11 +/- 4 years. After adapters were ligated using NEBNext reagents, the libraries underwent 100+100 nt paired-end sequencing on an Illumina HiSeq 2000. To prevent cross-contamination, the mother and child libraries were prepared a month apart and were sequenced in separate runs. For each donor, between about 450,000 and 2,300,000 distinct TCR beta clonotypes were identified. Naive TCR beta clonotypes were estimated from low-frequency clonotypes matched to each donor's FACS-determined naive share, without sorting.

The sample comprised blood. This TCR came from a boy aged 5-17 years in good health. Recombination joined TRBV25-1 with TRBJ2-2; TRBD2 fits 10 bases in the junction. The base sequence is TGTGCCAGCAGGTCTCTAGCGGGGGTGAACACCGGGGAGCTGTTTTTT. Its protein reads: CASRSLAGVNTGELFF.